This TCR beta chain comes out of a study of cytomegalovirus exposure and HLA in healthy donors. Note on this clone: Its antigen is not identified.

Researchers ran the PCR with 60 Vbeta and 13 Jbeta primers. Clones were sequenced by immunoSEQ multiplex PCR, and TCRdb holds only the in-frame ones, with some missing. The sample records tens of thousands of clones, 69% being singletons. General study results and limits: CMV serostatus stood as the only immune exposure information on hand. On later analysis, the bulk of CMV-associated TCR beta chains appeared to be HLA-restricted.

Germline V gene data show CDR1 as MNHEY and CDR2 as SVGAGI. The CDR3 covers 15 residues. V lost 8 bases to trimming and J lost 5 bases, with 22 bases between them. This TCR was sampled from a man aged 50-60 years in good health and CMV-seronegative. The chain is built from TRBV6-5 and TRBJ2-7; D may be TRBD1 (6 bases). The specimen sequenced was PBMCs. CDR3 residues: CASGGLDSLADEQYF. The CDR3 region has the DNA TGTGCCAGCGGCGGGCTGGACAGTCTGGCCGACGAGCAGTACTTC.